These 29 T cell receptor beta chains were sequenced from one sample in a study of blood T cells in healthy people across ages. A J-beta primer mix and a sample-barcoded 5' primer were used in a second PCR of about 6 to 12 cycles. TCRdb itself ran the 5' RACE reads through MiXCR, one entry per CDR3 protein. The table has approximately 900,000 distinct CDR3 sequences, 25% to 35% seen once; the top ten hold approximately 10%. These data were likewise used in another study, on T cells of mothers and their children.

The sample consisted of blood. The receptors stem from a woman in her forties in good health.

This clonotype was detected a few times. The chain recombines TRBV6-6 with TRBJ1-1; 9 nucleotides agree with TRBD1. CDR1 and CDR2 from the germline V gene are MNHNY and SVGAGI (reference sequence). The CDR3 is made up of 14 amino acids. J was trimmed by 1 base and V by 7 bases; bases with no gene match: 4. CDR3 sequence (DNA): TGTGCCAGCACTGAGGACAGGGGGAACACTGAAGCTTTCTTT. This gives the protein CASTEDRGNTEAFF.

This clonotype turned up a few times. Here the CDR3 reads CASSKADRGETQYF. The CDR3 DNA reads as TGTGCCAGCAGCAAAGCGGACAGGGGTGAGACCCAGTACTTC. The V call is TRBV21-1, the J call TRBJ2-5; the D call in the table, TRBD1, was not verified against the DNA. TRBV21-1 represents a pseudogene. The CDR3 loop spans 14 amino acids.

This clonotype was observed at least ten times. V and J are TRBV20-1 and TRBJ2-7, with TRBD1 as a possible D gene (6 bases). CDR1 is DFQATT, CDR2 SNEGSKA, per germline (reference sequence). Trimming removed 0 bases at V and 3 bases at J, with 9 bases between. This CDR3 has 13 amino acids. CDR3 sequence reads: CSARDRGYYEQYF. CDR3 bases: TGCAGTGCTAGAGACAGGGGATACTACGAGCAGTACTTC.

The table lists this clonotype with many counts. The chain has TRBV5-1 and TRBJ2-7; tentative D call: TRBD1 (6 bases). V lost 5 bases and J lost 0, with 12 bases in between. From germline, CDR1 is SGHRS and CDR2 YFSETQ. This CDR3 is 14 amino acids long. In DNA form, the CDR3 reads TGCGCCAGCAGACTGCCGGACAGCTCCTACGAGCAGTACTTC. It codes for CASRLPDSSYEQYF.

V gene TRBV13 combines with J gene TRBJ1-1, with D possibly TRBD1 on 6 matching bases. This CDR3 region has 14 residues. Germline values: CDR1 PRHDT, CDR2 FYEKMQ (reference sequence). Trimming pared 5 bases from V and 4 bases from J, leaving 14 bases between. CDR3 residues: CASSSNRGLTEAFF. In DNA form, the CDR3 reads TGTGCCAGCAGCAGCAACCGGGGGCTCACTGAAGCTTTCTTT.

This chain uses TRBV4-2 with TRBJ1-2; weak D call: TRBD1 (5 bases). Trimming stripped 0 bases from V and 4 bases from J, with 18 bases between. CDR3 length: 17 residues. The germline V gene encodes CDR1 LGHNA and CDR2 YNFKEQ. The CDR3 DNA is TGTGCCAGCAGCCAAGATAAGGGAACCCTCCAGGGCTATGGCTACACCTTC. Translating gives CASSQDKGTLQGYGYTF.

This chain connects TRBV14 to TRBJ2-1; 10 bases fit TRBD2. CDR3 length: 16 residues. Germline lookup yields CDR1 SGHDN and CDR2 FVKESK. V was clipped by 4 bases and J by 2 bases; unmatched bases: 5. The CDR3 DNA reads TGTGCCAGCAGCCCCCTGACTAGCGGGCCCTACAATGAGCAGTTCTTC. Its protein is CASSPLTSGPYNEQFF.

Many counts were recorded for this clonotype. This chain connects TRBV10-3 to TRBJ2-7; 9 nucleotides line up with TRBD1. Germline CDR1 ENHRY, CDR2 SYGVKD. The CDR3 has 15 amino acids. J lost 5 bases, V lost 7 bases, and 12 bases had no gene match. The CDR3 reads CAIKGRGQGTNEQYF. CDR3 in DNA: TGTGCCATCAAGGGTAGGGGACAGGGAACAAACGAGCAGTACTTC.

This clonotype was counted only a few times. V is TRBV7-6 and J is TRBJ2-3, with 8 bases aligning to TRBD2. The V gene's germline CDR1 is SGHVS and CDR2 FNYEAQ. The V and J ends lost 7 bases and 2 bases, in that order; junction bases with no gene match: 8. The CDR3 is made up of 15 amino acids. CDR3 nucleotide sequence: TGTGCCAGCACGTCGGGCGGGGGGATCACAGATACGCAGTATTTT. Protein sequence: CASTSGGGITDTQYF. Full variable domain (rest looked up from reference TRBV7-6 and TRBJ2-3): GAGVSQSPRYKVTKRGQDVALRCDPISGHVSLYWYRQALGQGPEFLTYFNYEAQQDKSGLPNDRFSAERPEGSISTLTIQRTEQRDSAMYRCASTSGGGITDTQYFGPGTRLTVL.

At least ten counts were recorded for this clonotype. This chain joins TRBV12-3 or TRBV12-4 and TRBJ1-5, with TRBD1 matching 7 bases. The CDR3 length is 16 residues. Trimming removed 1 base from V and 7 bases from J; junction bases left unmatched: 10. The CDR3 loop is CASSLGPGQPGQPQHF. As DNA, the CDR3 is TGTGCCAGCAGTTTAGGGCCGGGACAGCCAGGGCAGCCCCAGCATTTT.

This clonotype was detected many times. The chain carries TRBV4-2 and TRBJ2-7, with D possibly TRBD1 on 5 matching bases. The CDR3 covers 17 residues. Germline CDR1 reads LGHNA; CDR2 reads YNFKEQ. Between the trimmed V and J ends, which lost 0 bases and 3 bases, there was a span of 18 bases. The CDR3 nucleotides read TGTGCCAGCAGCCAAGATAGAACAGGCCCTTTGAGCTACGAGCAGTACTTC. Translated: CASSQDRTGPLSYEQYF.

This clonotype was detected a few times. DNA of the CDR3: TGTGCCTCCGGGGTTGGGACTACGAACACCGGGGAGCTGTTTTTT. It translates to CASGVGTTNTGELFF. The J gene is TRBJ2-2, the V gene TRBV9; TRBD2 matches 7 bases. The J segment lost 0 bases and the V segment lost 10 bases, leaving 9 bases of the junction unmatched. The V gene's germline CDR1 is SGDLS and CDR2 YYNGEE. The CDR3 covers 15 residues.

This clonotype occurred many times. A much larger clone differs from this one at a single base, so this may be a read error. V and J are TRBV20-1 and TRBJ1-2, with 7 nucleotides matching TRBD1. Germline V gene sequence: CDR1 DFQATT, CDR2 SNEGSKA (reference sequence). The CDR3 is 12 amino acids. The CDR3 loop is CRARGTAWGYTF. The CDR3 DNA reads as TGCAGGGCTAGGGGGACAGCGTGGGGCTACACCTTC.

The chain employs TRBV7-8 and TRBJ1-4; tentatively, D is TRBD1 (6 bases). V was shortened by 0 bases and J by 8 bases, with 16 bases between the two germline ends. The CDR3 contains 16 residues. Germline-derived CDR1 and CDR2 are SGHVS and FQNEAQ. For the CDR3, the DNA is TGTGCCAGCAGCTTAGCGACGGGGGCCGCGGGGGAAAAACTGTTTTTT. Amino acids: CASSLATGAAGEKLFF.

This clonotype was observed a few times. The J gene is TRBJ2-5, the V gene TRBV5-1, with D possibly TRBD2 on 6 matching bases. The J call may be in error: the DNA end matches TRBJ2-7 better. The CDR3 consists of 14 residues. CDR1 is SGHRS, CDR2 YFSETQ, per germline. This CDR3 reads CASSLSGAVYEQYF. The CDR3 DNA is TGCGCCAGCAGCTTGTCGGGAGCGGTCTACGAGCAGTACTTC.

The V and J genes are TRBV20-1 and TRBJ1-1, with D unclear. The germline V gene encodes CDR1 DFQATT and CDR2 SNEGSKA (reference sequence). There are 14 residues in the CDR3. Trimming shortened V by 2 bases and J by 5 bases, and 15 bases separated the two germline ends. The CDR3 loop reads CSARWLGKETEAFF. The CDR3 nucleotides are TGCAGTGCTAGATGGCTAGGGAAGGAAACTGAAGCTTTCTTT.

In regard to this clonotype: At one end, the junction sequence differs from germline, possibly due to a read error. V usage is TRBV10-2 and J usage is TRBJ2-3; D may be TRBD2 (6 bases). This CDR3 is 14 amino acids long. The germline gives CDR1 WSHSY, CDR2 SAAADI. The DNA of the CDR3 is TGCGCCAGCAGAAGTAGGGACTTCACAGATGCGCAGTATTTT. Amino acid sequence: CASRSRDFTDAQYF.

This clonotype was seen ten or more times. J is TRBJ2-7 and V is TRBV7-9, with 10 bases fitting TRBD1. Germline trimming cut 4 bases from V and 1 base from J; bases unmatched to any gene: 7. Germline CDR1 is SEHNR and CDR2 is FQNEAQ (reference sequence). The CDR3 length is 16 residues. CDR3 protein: CASSSPGQGFSYEQYF. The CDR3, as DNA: TGTGCCAGCAGCTCCCCGGGACAGGGGTTTTCCTACGAGCAGTACTTC.

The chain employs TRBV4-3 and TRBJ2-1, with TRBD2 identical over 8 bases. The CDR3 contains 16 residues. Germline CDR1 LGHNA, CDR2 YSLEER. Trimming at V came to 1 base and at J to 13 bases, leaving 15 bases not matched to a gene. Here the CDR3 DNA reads TGCGCCAGCAGCCAAGGCCCCCCGGGAGGGATCGATTTACAGTTCTTC. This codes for CASSQGPPGGIDLQFF.

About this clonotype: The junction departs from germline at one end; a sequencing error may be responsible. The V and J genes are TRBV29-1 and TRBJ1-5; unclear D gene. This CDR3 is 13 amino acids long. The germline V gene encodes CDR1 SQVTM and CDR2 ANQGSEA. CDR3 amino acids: CSVQENSNQPLHF. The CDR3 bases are TGCAGCGTTCAAGAAAATAGCAATCAGCCCCTGCATTTT.

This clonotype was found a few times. Here the CDR3 reads CASSSSGQGLYGNTEAFF. The CDR3 region has the DNA TGTGCCAGCAGCTCTTCCGGACAGGGACTTTACGGTAACACTGAAGCTTTCTTT. The J gene is TRBJ1-1, the V gene TRBV7-6; 8 positions agree with TRBD1. Germline V gene lookup returns CDR1 SGHVS and CDR2 FNYEAQ. The trim removed 4 bases at V and 2 bases at J, leaving 15 bases unmatched. CDR3 length equals 18 residues.

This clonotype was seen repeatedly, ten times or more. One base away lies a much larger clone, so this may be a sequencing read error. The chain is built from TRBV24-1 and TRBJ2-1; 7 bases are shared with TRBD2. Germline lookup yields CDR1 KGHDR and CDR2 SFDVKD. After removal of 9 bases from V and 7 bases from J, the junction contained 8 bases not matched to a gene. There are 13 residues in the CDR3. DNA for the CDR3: TGTGCCACCCAGAACGGGGGAGGGAATGAGCAGTTCTTC. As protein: CATQNGGGNEQFF.

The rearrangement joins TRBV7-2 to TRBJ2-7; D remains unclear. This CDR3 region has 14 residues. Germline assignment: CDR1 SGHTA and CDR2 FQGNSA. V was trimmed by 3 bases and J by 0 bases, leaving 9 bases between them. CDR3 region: CASSLWGFSYEQYF. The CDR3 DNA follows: TGTGCCAGCAGCTTGTGGGGATTCTCCTACGAGCAGTACTTC. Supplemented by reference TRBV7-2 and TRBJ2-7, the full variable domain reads GAGVSQSPSNKVTEKGKDVELRCDPISGHTALYWYRQSLGQGLEFLIYFQGNSAPDKSGLPSDRFSAERTGGSVSTLTIQRTQQEDSAVYLCASSLWGFSYEQYFGPGTRLTVT.

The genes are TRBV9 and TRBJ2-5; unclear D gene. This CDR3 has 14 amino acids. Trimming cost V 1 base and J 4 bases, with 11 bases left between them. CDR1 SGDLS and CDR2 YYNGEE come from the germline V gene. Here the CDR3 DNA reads TGTGCCAGCAGCGTATCCCACTCGGGAGAGACCCAGTACTTC. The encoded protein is CASSVSHSGETQYF.

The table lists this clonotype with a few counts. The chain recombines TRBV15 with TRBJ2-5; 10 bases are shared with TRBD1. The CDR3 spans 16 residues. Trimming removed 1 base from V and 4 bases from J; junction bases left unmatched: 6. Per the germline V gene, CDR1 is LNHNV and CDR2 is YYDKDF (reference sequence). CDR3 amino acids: CATSRGQGARGETQYF. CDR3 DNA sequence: TGTGCCACCAGCAGAGGACAGGGGGCCCGGGGAGAGACCCAGTACTTC.

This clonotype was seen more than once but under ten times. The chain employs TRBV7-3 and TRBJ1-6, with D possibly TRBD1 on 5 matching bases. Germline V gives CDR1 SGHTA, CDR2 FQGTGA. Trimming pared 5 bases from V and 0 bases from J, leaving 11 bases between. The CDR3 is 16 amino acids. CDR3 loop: CASSRQGSSYNSPLHF. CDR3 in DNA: TGTGCCAGCAGCCGCCAGGGTTCCTCCTATAATTCACCCCTCCACTTT.

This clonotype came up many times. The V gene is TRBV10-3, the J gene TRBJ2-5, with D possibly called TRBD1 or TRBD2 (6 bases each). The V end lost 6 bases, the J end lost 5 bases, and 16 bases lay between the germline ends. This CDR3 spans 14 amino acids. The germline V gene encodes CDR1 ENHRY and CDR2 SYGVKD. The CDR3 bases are TGTGCCATCAGCACAGGGTCTCGGGGGGAGACCCAGTACTTC. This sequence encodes CAISTGSRGETQYF.

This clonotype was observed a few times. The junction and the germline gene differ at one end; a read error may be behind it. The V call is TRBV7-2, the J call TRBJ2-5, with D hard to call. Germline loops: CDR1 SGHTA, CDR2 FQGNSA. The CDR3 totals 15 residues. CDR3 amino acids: CASSLGPQKQEAQYF. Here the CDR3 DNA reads TGTGCCAGCAGCTTAGGCCCACAGAAACAAGAGGCCCAGTACTTC.

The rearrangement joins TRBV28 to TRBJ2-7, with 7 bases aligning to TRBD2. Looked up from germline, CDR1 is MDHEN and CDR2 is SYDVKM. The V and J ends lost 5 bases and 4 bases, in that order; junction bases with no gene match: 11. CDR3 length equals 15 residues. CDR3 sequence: CASSPWGGAGYEQYF. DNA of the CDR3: TGTGCCAGCAGTCCCTGGGGAGGGGCGGGGTACGAGCAGTACTTC.